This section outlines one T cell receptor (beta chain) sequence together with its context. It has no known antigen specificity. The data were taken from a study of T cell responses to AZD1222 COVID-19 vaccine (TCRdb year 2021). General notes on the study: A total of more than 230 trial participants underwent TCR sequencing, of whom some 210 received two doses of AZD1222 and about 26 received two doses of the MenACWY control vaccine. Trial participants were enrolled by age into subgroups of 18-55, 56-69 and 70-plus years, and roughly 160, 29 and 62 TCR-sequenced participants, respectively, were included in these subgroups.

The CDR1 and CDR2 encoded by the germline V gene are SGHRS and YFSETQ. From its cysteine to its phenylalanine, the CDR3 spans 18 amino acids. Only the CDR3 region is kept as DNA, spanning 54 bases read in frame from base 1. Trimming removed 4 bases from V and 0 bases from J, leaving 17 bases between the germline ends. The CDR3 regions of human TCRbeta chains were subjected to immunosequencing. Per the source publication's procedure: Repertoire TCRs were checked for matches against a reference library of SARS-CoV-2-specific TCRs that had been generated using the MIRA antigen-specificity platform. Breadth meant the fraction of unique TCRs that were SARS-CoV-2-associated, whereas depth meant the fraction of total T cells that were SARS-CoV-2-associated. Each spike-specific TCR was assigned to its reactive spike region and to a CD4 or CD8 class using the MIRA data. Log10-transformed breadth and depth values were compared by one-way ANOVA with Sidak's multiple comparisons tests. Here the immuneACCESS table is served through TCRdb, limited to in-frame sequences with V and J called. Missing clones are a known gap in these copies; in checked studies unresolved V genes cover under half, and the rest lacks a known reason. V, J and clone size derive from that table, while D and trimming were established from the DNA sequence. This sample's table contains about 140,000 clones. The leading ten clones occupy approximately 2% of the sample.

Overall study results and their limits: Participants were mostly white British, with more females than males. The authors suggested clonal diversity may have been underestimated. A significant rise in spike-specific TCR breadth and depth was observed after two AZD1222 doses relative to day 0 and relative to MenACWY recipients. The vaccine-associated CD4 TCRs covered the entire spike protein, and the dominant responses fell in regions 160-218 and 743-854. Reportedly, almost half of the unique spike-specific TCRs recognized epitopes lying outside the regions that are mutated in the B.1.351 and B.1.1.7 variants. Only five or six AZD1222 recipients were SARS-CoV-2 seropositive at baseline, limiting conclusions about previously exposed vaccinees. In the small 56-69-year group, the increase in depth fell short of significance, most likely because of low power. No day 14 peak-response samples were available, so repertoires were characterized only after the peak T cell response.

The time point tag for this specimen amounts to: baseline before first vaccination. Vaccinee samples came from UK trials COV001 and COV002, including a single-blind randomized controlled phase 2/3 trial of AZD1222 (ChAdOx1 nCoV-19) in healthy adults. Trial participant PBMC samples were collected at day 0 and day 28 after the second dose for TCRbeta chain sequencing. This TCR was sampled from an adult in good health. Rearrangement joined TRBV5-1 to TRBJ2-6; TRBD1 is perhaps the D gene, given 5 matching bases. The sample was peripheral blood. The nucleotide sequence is TGCGCCAGCAGCAGTGGGTTCAGGGAAAGCTCTGGGGCCAACGTCCTGACTTTC. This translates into CASSSGFRESSGANVLTF. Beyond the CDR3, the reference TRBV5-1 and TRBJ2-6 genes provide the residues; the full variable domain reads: KAGVTQTPRYLIKTRGQQVTLSCSPISGHRSVSWYQQTPGQGLQFLFEYFSETQRNKGNFPGRFSGRQFSNSRSEMNVSTLELGDSALYLCASSSGFRESSGANVLTFGAGSRLTVL.